The 23 T cell receptor beta chains listed next were all sequenced from one sample in a study of CD8 T cells in Susac syndrome. cDNA came from about 0.46 to 1 ug RNA primed by random hexamers. TCRdb re-analysed the immunoSEQ multiplex PCR reads in MiXCR, keeping a single row per CDR3 protein. Of tens of thousands of distinct CDR3 sequences in the sample, 85% to 95% were seen once. Material: CD8+ T cells from PBMCs. These receptor sequences come from a human donor with multiple sclerosis.

CDR3 nucleotide sequence: TGTGCTAGTGCTCCCCCTGAGGCTGACACTGAAGCTTTCTTT. Its translation is CASAPPEADTEAFF. V usage is TRBV12-5 and J usage is TRBJ1-1; no reliable D call. CDR1 and CDR2 from the germline V gene are LGHNT and FRNRAP. V was trimmed by 7 bases and J by 3 bases, leaving 15 bases between them. The CDR3 extends over 14 amino acids.

The V and J genes are TRBV6-5 and TRBJ2-2; TRBD1 aligns across 9 bases. The germline gives CDR1 MNHEY, CDR2 SVGAGI. The junction had 3 bases not matched to a gene; V was cut back by 6 bases and J by 4 bases. This CDR3 contains 14 residues. This CDR3 is CASSYRGRTGELFF. The CDR3 DNA reads as TGTGCCAGCAGCTACAGGGGGCGCACCGGGGAGCTGTTTTTT.

The J gene is TRBJ2-7, the V gene TRBV19; 13 bases match TRBD2. The CDR3 covers 17 residues. Germline trimming cut 5 bases from V and 7 bases from J; bases unmatched to any gene: 14. The germline gives CDR1 LNHDA, CDR2 SQIVND (reference sequence). The CDR3 DNA sequence: TGTGCCAGTAGTTCCCCCAGGACTAGCGGGAGTAGTGGGGAGCAGTACTTC. As protein: CASSSPRTSGSSGEQYF.

This clonotype was seen only once. The chain joins TRBV30 to TRBJ1-5; possibly TRBD1 for D (5 bases). The CDR3 runs to 12 residues. In germline, CDR1 is GTSNPN, CDR2 SVGIG (reference sequence). V lost 3 bases and J lost 5, with 8 bases in between. The CDR3 loop is CAWRGDDQPQHF. The CDR3 DNA reads as TGTGCCTGGAGAGGGGACGATCAGCCCCAGCATTTT.

The chain couples TRBV5-1 to TRBJ2-7, with 7 bases fitting TRBD1. V was pared by 3 bases and J by 3 bases, with 6 bases of the junction left unmatched. The CDR3 has 14 residues. Germline V CDR1 and CDR2: SGHRS, YFSETQ. CDR3 sequence (DNA): TGCGCCAGCAGCTCCGCAGACAGGGTCTACGAGCAGTACTTC. Protein product: CASSSADRVYEQYF. Based on the CDR3 plus reference TRBV5-1 and TRBJ2-7, the full variable domain is KAGVTQTPRYLIKTRGQQVTLSCSPISGHRSVSWYQQTPGQGLQFLFEYFSETQRNKGNFPGRFSGRQFSNSRSEMNVSTLELGDSALYLCASSSADRVYEQYFGPGTRLTVT.

The chain carries TRBV27 and TRBJ2-1; D might be TRBD1 (6 bases). Between the trimmed V and J ends, which lost 8 bases and 4 bases, there was a span of 12 bases. This CDR3 contains 13 residues. Looked up from germline, CDR1 is MNHEY and CDR2 is SMNVEV (reference sequence). CDR3 amino acids: CASATGQYNEQFF. The CDR3 nucleotides read TGTGCCAGCGCGACCGGACAGTACAATGAGCAGTTCTTC.

This chain joins TRBV27 and TRBJ2-7; 7 positions match TRBD2. The CDR3 has 16 amino acids. Germline trimming cut 1 base from V and 7 bases from J; bases unmatched to any gene: 13. CDR1 is MNHEY and CDR2 is SMNVEV in the germline V gene (reference sequence). CDR3 region: CASSLYPPREGGEQYF. Written as DNA, the CDR3 is TGTGCCAGCAGTTTATACCCACCCAGGGAGGGCGGTGAGCAGTACTTC.

The chain links TRBV27 to TRBJ2-7; TRBD2 is a possible D gene (5 bases). Germline CDR1 is MNHEY and CDR2 is SMNVEV (reference sequence). CDR3 length: 14 amino acids. V was clipped by 5 bases and J by 3 bases, with 14 bases between them. CDR3 residues: CASSPSRGIYEQYF. The CDR3 region has the DNA TGTGCCAGCAGTCCCTCGAGAGGGATCTACGAGCAGTACTTC.

The rearrangement joins TRBV29-1 to TRBJ2-7; the match to TRBD1 covers 7 bases. Trimming took 5 bases from V and 4 from J; bases not matched to a gene: 5. CDR1 and CDR2 from the germline V gene are SQVTM and ANQGSEA. CDR3 length: 12 amino acids. Here the CDR3 reads CSVRDSTYEQYF. In DNA, the CDR3 is TGCAGCGTTCGGGACAGCACTTACGAGCAGTACTTC.

The J gene is TRBJ1-6, the V gene TRBV14; D remains unclear. V was cut by 0 bases and J by 12 bases, with 12 bases left in between. This CDR3 contains 14 residues. CDR1 is SGHDN and CDR2 is FVKESK in the germline V gene. For the CDR3, the DNA is TGTGCCAGCAGCCAAGACAGCGTGTTAGGACCCCTCCACTTT. It encodes CASSQDSVLGPLHF.

In DNA, the CDR3 is TGTGCCAGCGGGCACACAGGGTTCGTGAACACTGAAGCTTTCTTT. It encodes CASGHTGFVNTEAFF. The V gene is TRBV6-2 or TRBV6-3, the J gene TRBJ1-1, with D possibly TRBD1 on 6 matching bases. Looked up from germline, CDR1 is MNHEY and CDR2 is SVGEGT. With 8 bases removed from V and 0 bases from J, the gap between germline ends came to 16 bases. There are 15 residues in the CDR3.

V is TRBV30 and J is TRBJ1-2; TRBD1 aligns across 7 bases. Germline CDR1 GTSNPN, CDR2 SVGIG (reference sequence). The CDR3 spans 19 residues. The junction had 22 bases not matched to a gene; V was cut back by 5 bases and J by 1 base. The CDR3: CAWYGSSSTRTGDNYGYTF. The CDR3 DNA follows: TGTGCCTGGTACGGGAGCTCCAGCACCAGGACAGGCGATAACTATGGCTACACCTTC.

This chain uses TRBV29-1 with TRBJ2-7, with D tentatively TRBD1 (6 bases). The germline V gene encodes CDR1 SQVTM and CDR2 ANQGSEA. V was shortened by 6 bases and J by 6 bases, with 21 bases between the two germline ends. This CDR3 has 14 residues. CDR3 bases: TGCAGCGTCGACTACGGACAGTCCGCGTCCGAGCAGTACTTC. Translated: CSVDYGQSASEQYF.

The V call is TRBV19, the J call TRBJ1-5, with 8 bases aligning to TRBD1. CDR1 LNHDA and CDR2 SQIVND come from the germline V gene (reference sequence). The ends lost 5 bases at V and 4 bases at J; junction bases unmatched: 4. The CDR3 length is 14 residues. CDR3 protein: CASSPTGENQPQHF. CDR3 coding DNA: TGTGCCAGTAGTCCGACAGGGGAAAATCAGCCCCAGCATTTT.

The chain links TRBV7-9 to TRBJ1-1; 9 nucleotides line up with TRBD1. Germline values: CDR1 SEHNR, CDR2 FQNEAQ (reference sequence). V lost 0 bases, J lost 7 bases, and 6 bases stayed unmatched. This CDR3 is built from 15 residues. CDR3 nucleotides: TGTGCCAGCAGCTTAGCTGACCGGGACAGGGATGAAGCTTTCTTT. It specifies CASSLADRDRDEAFF.

V gene TRBV6-6 combines with J gene TRBJ2-1, with D unclear. Germline assignment: CDR1 MNHNY and CDR2 SVGAGI (reference sequence). This CDR3 has 14 residues. Trimming removed 2 bases at V and 15 bases at J, with 20 bases between. This chain's CDR3 is CASSYPDGARGGFF. Written as DNA, the CDR3 is TGTGCCAGCAGTTACCCGGACGGTGCCCGAGGCGGGTTCTTC.

The chain links TRBV5-4 to TRBJ1-1; TRBD1 might be the D (5 bases). Trimming cost V 3 bases and J 0 bases, with 9 bases left between them. CDR3 size: 14 residues. Germline lookup yields CDR1 SGHNT and CDR2 YYREEE (reference sequence). CDR3 region: CASSWGRMNTEAFF. The CDR3 DNA reads as TGTGCCAGCAGCTGGGGCAGGATGAACACTGAAGCTTTCTTT.

The chain links TRBV29-1 to TRBJ2-5; D is possibly TRBD2 (6 bases). Germline V CDR1 and CDR2: SQVTM, ANQGSEA. The CDR3 is 13 residues long. V was trimmed by 3 bases and J by 1 base, leaving 9 bases between them. The CDR3 spells CSVDGSSQETQYF. CDR3 DNA: TGCAGCGTTGACGGGAGCTCCCAAGAGACCCAGTACTTC. The whole variable domain, remainder taken from reference TRBV29-1 and TRBJ2-5, is SAVISQKPSRDICQRGTSLTIQCQVDSQVTMMFWYRQQPGQSLTLIATANQGSEATYESGFVIDKFPISRPNLTFSTLTVSNMSPEDSSIYLCSVDGSSQETQYFGPGTRLLVL.

V is TRBV5-6 and J is TRBJ2-7; no clear D. The germline CDR1 and CDR2 sequences are SGHDT and YYEEEE. Trimming cost V 3 bases and J 4 bases, with 11 bases left between them. The CDR3 runs to 13 residues. CDR3 nucleotides: TGTGCCAGCAGCTCTCGAGGACGATACGAGCAGTACTTC. It encodes CASSSRGRYEQYF.

This clonotype has a single count. CDR3 DNA sequence: TGTGCCAGCAGCGGGGGACCGGGGACTGAAGCTTTCTTT. It is translated as CASSGGPGTEAFF. The chain links TRBV7-7 to TRBJ1-1; D possibly corresponds to TRBD1 (5 bases). Germline CDR1 SSHAT, CDR2 FNYEAQ (reference sequence). Trimming pared 5 bases from V and 5 bases from J, leaving 12 bases between. This CDR3 is 13 amino acids long.

Only a few counts were recorded for this clonotype. This chain uses TRBV7-9 with TRBJ2-5; D call uncertain. The ends were cut back, 6 bases at V and 2 bases at J, with 10 bases in the middle. CDR3 size: 13 residues. Germline V lookup: CDR1 SEHNR, CDR2 FQNEAQ (reference sequence). DNA of the CDR3: TGTGCCAGCAGTCCCCCACTACAAGAGACCCAGTACTTC. Protein product: CASSPPLQETQYF.

V and J are TRBV6-5 and TRBJ1-2; 8 nucleotides line up with TRBD1. The CDR3 has 15 amino acids. Germline V gene data show CDR1 as MNHEY and CDR2 as SVGAGI. V gave up 7 bases and J gave up 4 bases; unmatched junction bases: 11. The CDR3 loop is CASIPQGGFPYGYTF. CDR3 nucleotide sequence: TGTGCCAGCATCCCACAGGGGGGATTTCCCTATGGCTACACCTTC.

The chain uses TRBV11-1 and TRBJ2-1, with 10 bases aligning to TRBD2. CDR3 length equals 19 residues. V was pared by 2 bases and J by 3 bases, with 13 bases of the junction left unmatched. Germline CDR1 and CDR2: SGHAT and FQDESV (reference sequence). The DNA for the CDR3 is TGTGCCAGCAGCTTATCAGAACTAGCGGGGATTATTCGCTACAATGAGCAGTTCTTC. It codes for CASSLSELAGIIRYNEQFF.